This entry lists 26 T cell receptor beta chains sequenced from one sample in a study of ipilimumab plus nivolumab after autologous stem cell transplantation. Here immunoSEQ multiplex PCR was the method, and the copy in TCRdb shows in-frame clones only, minus some. This table holds 15,000 to 20,000 clones, about 81% found once. The material was PBMCs, obtained in a trial of ipilimumab plus nivolumab as post-transplant consolidation. Source of these receptors: a male donor with diffuse large B-cell lymphoma.

This clone was observed a single time. The genes are TRBV6-1 and TRBJ2-5, with D perhaps TRBD1 or TRBD2 (5 bases each). The CDR3 sequence is 13 residues long. Germline values: CDR1 MNHNS, CDR2 SASEGT. The germline V and J ends were trimmed by 4 bases and 5 bases, with 11 bases remaining between them. As DNA, the CDR3 is TGTGCCAGCAGTGGAGGGGTAGGCGAGACCCAGTACTTC. The encoded protein is CASSGGVGETQYF.

This sequence joins TRBV19 and TRBJ1-1; maybe TRBD1 (6 bases). The CDR3 has 14 residues. Germline CDR1 and CDR2: LNHDA and SQIVND (reference sequence). Between the trimmed V and J ends, which lost 3 bases and 6 bases, there was a span of 14 bases. CDR3 nucleotide sequence: TGTGCCAGTAGTATCAGGACAGCTAATCCTGAAGCTTTCTTT. As protein: CASSIRTANPEAFF.

In its sample, this clone was seen a few times. J is TRBJ1-1 and V is TRBV9, with 7 nucleotides matching TRBD1. In germline, CDR1 is SGDLS, CDR2 YYNGEE. The CDR3 loop spans 15 amino acids. V dropped 5 bases and J dropped 1; count of bases not matched to a gene: 8. The CDR3 loop is CASSVGRGPNTEAFF. In nucleotides, the CDR3 is TGTGCCAGCAGTGTCGGGAGGGGGCCGAACACTGAAGCTTTCTTT.

The chain employs TRBV18 and TRBJ1-2; TRBD1 is a possible D gene (5 bases). V dropped 3 bases and J dropped 4 bases, with 15 bases sitting between them. Germline-derived CDR1 and CDR2 are KGHSH and LQKENI. This CDR3 contains 15 residues. CDR3 loop: CASSPDGTGGYGYTF. CDR3 coding DNA: TGTGCCAGCTCACCGGATGGGACTGGTGGCTATGGCTACACCTTC.

This clone was recorded only once. The V call is TRBV6-5, the J call TRBJ2-2, with 7 bases lining up with TRBD2. The J segment lost 5 bases and the V segment lost 7 bases, leaving 10 bases of the junction unmatched. This CDR3 has 15 amino acids. CDR1 and CDR2 (germline): MNHEY, SVGAGI. The DNA of the CDR3 is TGTGCCAGCAAAATCAGGCGGGGGTTGACCGGGGAGCTGTTTTTT. Translation: CASKIRRGLTGELFF.

The chain employs TRBV5-5 and TRBJ2-1; 8 positions match TRBD1. The CDR3 loop spans 15 amino acids. Germline CDR1 and CDR2: SGHKS and YYEKEE (reference sequence). Trimming took 1 base from V and 9 from J; bases not matched to a gene: 9. The CDR3 nucleotides read TGTGCCAGCAGCTTGACCCCTCAGGGGGCGAGTGAGCAGTTCTTC. Translating it yields CASSLTPQGASEQFF.

This clone has only one observation. This chain joins TRBV7-2 and TRBJ1-2, with 8 bases aligning to TRBD1. From germline, CDR1 is SGHTA and CDR2 FQGNSA. This CDR3 spans 15 amino acids. V lost 4 bases to trimming and J lost 8 bases; unmatched junction nucleotides: 12. CDR3 sequence: CASSSARGTGGGYTF. The CDR3 coding sequence is TGTGCCAGCAGCTCCGCCAGGGGGACAGGCGGAGGCTACACCTTC.

This clone was seen only once. The chain joins TRBV5-1 to TRBJ2-3; the D call may be TRBD1 or TRBD2 (6 bases each). CDR3 length equals 14 residues. Germline CDR1 is SGHRS and CDR2 is YFSETQ. V was pared by 5 bases and J by 6 bases, with 16 bases between. The CDR3 DNA reads as TGCGCCAGCAGGTTAAGGGGGGCCGGCGATACGCAGTATTTT. Protein sequence: CASRLRGAGDTQYF.

The rearrangement links TRBV2 to TRBJ2-1; D gene uncertain. There are 13 residues in the CDR3. Germline CDR1 and CDR2: SNHLY and FYNNEI. V dropped 8 bases and J dropped 3 bases, with 11 bases sitting between them. CDR3: CASSPPSYNEQFF. CDR3 DNA: TGTGCCAGCTCTCCCCCGAGCTACAATGAGCAGTTCTTC.

The V call is TRBV5-6, the J call TRBJ2-3; 14 bases map to TRBD2. Germline V gives CDR1 SGHDT, CDR2 YYEEEE. V lost 1 base to trimming and J lost 4 bases; unmatched junction nucleotides: 5. The CDR3 is 17 amino acids. The CDR3 nucleotides read TGTGCCAGCAGCTTGCGGACTAGCGGGGGGTGGCCAGATACGCAGTATTTT. It is translated as CASSLRTSGGWPDTQYF.

The chain combines TRBV30 with TRBJ2-4; D is ambiguous. Trimming cost V 5 bases and J 6 bases, with 8 bases left between them. This CDR3 comprises 11 residues. Germline V gene data show CDR1 as GTSNPN and CDR2 as SVGIG (reference sequence). The CDR3 loop reads CAWLTGNIQYF. CDR3 in DNA: TGTGCCTGGTTGACCGGAAACATTCAGTACTTC.

The chain combines TRBV27 with TRBJ2-3; 9 bases match TRBD1. The ends lost 5 bases at V and 6 bases at J; junction bases unmatched: 12. The CDR3 is 16 residues long. In germline, CDR1 is MNHEY, CDR2 SMNVEV (reference sequence). CDR3 nucleotide sequence: TGTGCCAGCAGTCCGGGACAGGGCGGGTGGGCGGATACGCAGTATTTT. This sequence encodes CASSPGQGGWADTQYF.

The chain carries TRBV11-2 and TRBJ1-5, with D tentatively TRBD1 (5 bases). The V end was cut by 2 bases, the J end by 0 bases, with 8 bases between. Germline V gene sequence: CDR1 SGHAT, CDR2 FQNNGV. CDR3 size: 15 residues. Here the CDR3 reads CASSLKTASNQPQHF. In DNA form, the CDR3 reads TGTGCCAGCAGCTTAAAGACAGCTAGCAATCAGCCCCAGCATTTT.

The chain joins TRBV4-1 to TRBJ2-7; 7 positions agree with TRBD2. The CDR3 totals 15 residues. V lost 4 bases, J lost 0 bases, and 6 bases stayed unmatched. Germline V CDR1 and CDR2: MGHRA, YSYEKL. The DNA of the CDR3 is TGCGCCAGCAGCCGAACTAGCGAGTCCTCCTACGAGCAGTACTTC. It specifies CASSRTSESSYEQYF.

The chain recombines TRBV7-9 with TRBJ1-1; 7 positions agree with TRBD1. J gave up 5 bases and V 1 base, and 16 bases lay outside the gene matches. This CDR3 is built from 18 residues. Per the germline V gene, CDR1 is SEHNR and CDR2 is FQNEAQ (reference sequence). CDR3 coding DNA: TGTGCCAGCAGCTTAGTCGGAGGGGGCGAGGGGGGTCATACTGAAGCTTTCTTT. Protein: CASSLVGGGEGGHTEAFF.

This chain uses TRBV13 with TRBJ1-6; a weak D match, TRBD1 (6 bases). From germline, CDR1 is PRHDT and CDR2 FYEKMQ (reference sequence). The CDR3 is 12 amino acids. Trimming stripped 5 bases from V and 13 bases from J, with 12 bases between. CDR3 sequence reads: CASSIQRGPLHF. The CDR3 nucleotides read TGTGCCAGCAGCATACAGAGGGGGCCCCTCCACTTT.

This clone was detected only a few times. The V call is TRBV29-1, the J call TRBJ1-5; tentatively, D is TRBD1 (6 bases). Germline V gene lookup returns CDR1 SQVTM and CDR2 ANQGSEA. The CDR3 has 13 amino acids. Trimming took 4 bases from V and 0 from J, leaving 7 bases between them. The DNA for the CDR3 is TGCAGCGTTGCCAGGGGTAGCAATCAGCCCCAGCATTTT. It specifies CSVARGSNQPQHF.

The V call is TRBV27, the J call TRBJ2-2, with 7 bases aligning to TRBD1. Germline V gives CDR1 MNHEY, CDR2 SMNVEV (reference sequence). The V and J ends lost 6 bases and 3 bases, in that order; junction bases with no gene match: 7. This CDR3 region has 15 residues. CDR3 region: CASRPGTAYTGELFF. CDR3 coding DNA: TGTGCCAGCAGACCCGGGACAGCCTACACCGGGGAGCTGTTTTTT.

Written as DNA, the CDR3 is TGTGCCAGCACCCCACTTAAAGACGGGACGGGAGTAAGGTCCGGGGAGCTGTTTTTT. Its translation: CASTPLKDGTGVRSGELFF. The rearrangement joins TRBV27 to TRBJ2-2; a weak D match, TRBD2 (6 bases). The germline gives CDR1 MNHEY, CDR2 SMNVEV (reference sequence). The ends were cut back, 7 bases at V and 6 bases at J, with 30 bases in the middle. This CDR3 contains 19 residues.

The chain links TRBV12-5 to TRBJ2-1, with 10 bases aligning to TRBD2. This CDR3 contains 16 residues. Germline CDR1 is LGHNT and CDR2 is FRNRAP. After removal of 1 base from V and 7 bases from J, the junction contained 7 bases not matched to a gene. CDR3 bases: TGTGCTAGTGGTTTGGAAGCGGGGGGGCTGTTTAATGAGCAGTTCTTC. Its protein is CASGLEAGGLFNEQFF.

V is TRBV7-9 and J is TRBJ2-1, with D perhaps given as TRBD1 or TRBD2 (6 bases each). CDR1 and CDR2 from the germline V gene are SEHNR and FQNEAQ (reference sequence). The CDR3 contains 14 residues. V was cut by 8 bases and J by 9 bases, with 20 bases left in between. The CDR3 sequence is CASYDLRGRGEQFF. The DNA of the CDR3 is TGTGCCAGCTATGACCTTCGGGGGCGTGGTGAGCAGTTCTTC.

V is TRBV11-2 and J is TRBJ1-2; possible D gene TRBD1, 6 bases. CDR1 is SGHAT, CDR2 FQNNGV, per germline. This CDR3 region has 13 residues. V was shortened by 5 bases and J by 2 bases, with 9 bases between the two germline ends. This CDR3 is CASSRGHNYGYTF. CDR3 coding DNA: TGTGCCAGCAGCCGGGGACACAACTATGGCTACACCTTC.

Only a few counts were recorded for this clone. The chain has TRBV4-2 and TRBJ2-3; D possibly corresponds to TRBD2 (5 bases). CDR3 length: 14 residues. Between the trimmed V and J ends, which lost 3 bases and 2 bases, there was a span of 9 bases. The germline V gene has CDR1 LGHNA and CDR2 YNFKEQ. The DNA of the CDR3 is TGTGCCAGCAGCCAGGAGGACGACACAGATACGCAGTATTTT. Translated, it gives CASSQEDDTDTQYF.

The rearrangement uses TRBV19 and TRBJ2-7, with D possibly being TRBD1 (6 bases). The CDR3 has 15 amino acids. Trimming pared 5 bases from V and 4 bases from J, leaving 18 bases between. Germline V gives CDR1 LNHDA, CDR2 SQIVND (reference sequence). The CDR3 sequence is CASSPTQGIAYEQYF. The CDR3, as DNA: TGTGCCAGTAGTCCGACGCAGGGGATTGCGTACGAGCAGTACTTC.

This chain joins TRBV6-4 and TRBJ2-1; possible D gene TRBD2, 5 bases. With 0 bases removed from V and 4 bases from J, the gap between germline ends came to 16 bases. This CDR3 contains 17 residues. Germline CDR1 MRHNA, CDR2 SNTAGT. The CDR3 here is CASSDSVGTLAYNEQFF. CDR3 DNA sequence: TGTGCCAGCAGTGACTCGGTTGGAACTCTAGCTTACAATGAGCAGTTCTTC.

This clone appeared once. An end of the junction does not agree with germline; a read error may underlie this. This rearrangement joins TRBV4-1 to TRBJ2-1; 8 bases map to TRBD2. The CDR3 runs to 14 residues. Looked up from germline, CDR1 is MGHRA and CDR2 is YSYEKL. CDR3 sequence: CASTQAGEYNEQFF. The CDR3 bases are TGCGCCAGCACCCAAGCGGGGGAGTACAATGAGCAGTTCTTC.